These 12 T cell receptor beta chains were sequenced from one sample in a study of siplizumab effects on memory and regulatory T cells. Generated by immunoSEQ multiplex PCR, the TCRdb table keeps only in-frame clones and is missing some. The sample lists some 70,000 clones; over 80% were seen once. Sequencing was done on a sample of Tregs sorted from blood. The receptor set was obtained from a human donor in good health.

V and J are TRBV7-9 and TRBJ2-1; D possibly uses TRBD1 or TRBD2 (5 bases each). The V gene lost 5 bases and the J gene lost 8 bases, with 13 bases spanning the gap. Germline CDR1 and CDR2: SEHNR and FQNEAQ (reference sequence). This CDR3 spans 13 amino acids. This chain's CDR3 is CASSQTRGDEQFF. The DNA for the CDR3 is TGTGCCAGCAGCCAAACCAGAGGGGATGAGCAGTTCTTC. The full variable domain, its missing parts supplied by reference TRBV7-9 and TRBJ2-1, is DTGVSQNPRHKITKRGQNVTFRCDPISEHNRLYWYRQTLGQGPEFLTYFQNEAQLEKSRLLSDRFSAERPKGSFSTLEIQRTEQGDSAMYLCASSQTRGDEQFFGPGTRLTVL.

J is TRBJ2-1 and V is TRBV27; possible D gene TRBD2, 5 bases. The germline gives CDR1 MNHEY, CDR2 SMNVEV (reference sequence). Trimming removed 2 bases from V and 4 bases from J, with 15 bases in between. The CDR3 has 16 amino acids. The CDR3 is CASSLHRLALYNEQFF. In DNA form, the CDR3 reads TGTGCCAGCAGTTTACATCGGCTAGCTCTTTACAATGAGCAGTTCTTC.

The rearrangement joins TRBV5-1 to TRBJ2-7; D gene uncertain. Trimming removed 6 bases at V and 0 bases at J, with 10 bases between. CDR1 is SGHRS, CDR2 YFSETQ, per germline. This CDR3 is 13 amino acids long. The CDR3 protein is CASTPLASYEQYF. The CDR3 DNA sequence: TGCGCCAGCACCCCGCTGGCCTCCTACGAGCAGTACTTC.

This clone came up once. V gene TRBV18 combines with J gene TRBJ2-7; TRBD2 aligns across 10 bases. The germline V gene has CDR1 KGHSH and CDR2 LQKENI. V gave up 3 bases and J gave up 3 bases; unmatched junction bases: 5. CDR3 size: 15 residues. As DNA, the CDR3 is TGTGCCAGCTCACCCCCCGGGACTAGCGTCTACGAGCAGTACTTC. Translating gives CASSPPGTSVYEQYF.

The CDR3 spells CASSQGNSHNQPQHF. The CDR3 region has the DNA TGTGCCAGCAGCCAAGGTAACAGTCACAATCAGCCCCAGCATTTT. The chain is built from TRBV14 and TRBJ1-5, with D uncertain. This CDR3 is built from 15 residues. Trimming removed 1 base at V and 3 bases at J, with 10 bases between. Looked up from germline, CDR1 is SGHDN and CDR2 is FVKESK. Full variable domain (missing parts from reference TRBV14 and TRBJ1-5): EAGVTQFPSHSVIEKGQTVTLRCDPISGHDNLYWYRRVMGKEIKFLLHFVKESKQDESGMPNNRFLAERTGGTYSTLKVQPAELEDSGVYFCASSQGNSHNQPQHFGDGTRLSIL.

The chain recombines TRBV5-1 with TRBJ2-7; D is unresolved. The germline CDR1 and CDR2 sequences are SGHRS and YFSETQ. The CDR3 sequence is 13 residues long. Trimming took 0 bases from V and 7 from J, leaving 11 bases between them. The chain's CDR3 is CASSLATSAEQYF. The CDR3 DNA reads as TGCGCCAGCAGCTTGGCGACGAGCGCGGAGCAGTACTTC.

The rearrangement joins TRBV4-1 to TRBJ2-3, with 11 bases fitting TRBD2. This CDR3 is built from 19 residues. Germline-derived CDR1 and CDR2 are MGHRA and YSYEKL. Germline trimming cut 1 base from V and 3 bases from J; bases unmatched to any gene: 12. The CDR3 bases are TGCGCCAGCAGCCAAGGTTTCGTATGGGCTAGCGGGAGGACAGATACGCAGTATTTT. Amino acids: CASSQGFVWASGRTDTQYF.

The V and J genes are TRBV19 and TRBJ2-5; D uncertain. The germline gives CDR1 LNHDA, CDR2 SQIVND (reference sequence). V lost 1 base, J lost 5 bases, and 14 bases lay in between. CDR3 length: 15 amino acids. The CDR3 bases are TGTGCCAGTAGTATAGGGCCCACCCCCGGTGAGACCCAGTACTTC. Translating it yields CASSIGPTPGETQYF.

V is TRBV19 and J is TRBJ2-3, with a tentative D call TRBD1 (5 bases). There are 16 residues in the CDR3. V was shortened by 4 bases and J by 2 bases, with 16 bases between the two germline ends. Germline loops: CDR1 LNHDA, CDR2 SQIVND (reference sequence). CDR3 bases: TGTGCCAGTAGTAGGGGCTTAGCCCTCCTCACAGATACGCAGTATTTT. Translation gives CASSRGLALLTDTQYF.

The rearrangement links TRBV5-5 to TRBJ1-2; D gene uncertain. The germline CDR1 and CDR2 sequences are SGHKS and YYEKEE (reference sequence). The CDR3 is made up of 13 amino acids. Trimming pared 2 bases from V and 6 bases from J, leaving 11 bases between. Written as DNA, the CDR3 is TGTGCCAGCAGCTTAGACGGCTGGAATGGCTACACCTTC. As protein: CASSLDGWNGYTF.

The V call is TRBV5-1, the J call TRBJ1-5; 7 nucleotides align to TRBD1. With V trimmed by 0 bases and J by 1 base, 1 base remained unmatched. The CDR3 covers 15 residues. The germline CDR1 and CDR2 sequences are SGHRS and YFSETQ. CDR3 in DNA: TGCGCCAGCAGCTTGGAGGGGGCGAGCAATCAGCCCCAGCATTTT. Protein product: CASSLEGASNQPQHF.

The chain recombines TRBV6-5 with TRBJ1-2; possibly TRBD1 for D (5 bases). The CDR3 covers 13 residues. Germline V gene lookup returns CDR1 MNHEY and CDR2 SVGAGI. V was clipped by 4 bases and J by 5 bases, with 11 bases between them. CDR3 nucleotide sequence: TGTGCCAGCAGTTCAATAGGGGTTTATGGCTACACCTTC. Amino acids: CASSSIGVYGYTF.